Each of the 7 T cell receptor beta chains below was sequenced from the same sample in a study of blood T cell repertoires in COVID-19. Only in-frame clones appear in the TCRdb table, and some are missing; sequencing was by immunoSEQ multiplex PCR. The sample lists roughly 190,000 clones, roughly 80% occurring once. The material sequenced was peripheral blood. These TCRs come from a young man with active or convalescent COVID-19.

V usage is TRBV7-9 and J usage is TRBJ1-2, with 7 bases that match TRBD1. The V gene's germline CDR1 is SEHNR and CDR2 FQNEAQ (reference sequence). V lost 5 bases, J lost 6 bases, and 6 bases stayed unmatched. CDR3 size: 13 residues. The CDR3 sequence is CASSIGQANGYTF. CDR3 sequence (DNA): TGTGCCAGCAGCATCGGACAGGCTAATGGCTACACCTTC.

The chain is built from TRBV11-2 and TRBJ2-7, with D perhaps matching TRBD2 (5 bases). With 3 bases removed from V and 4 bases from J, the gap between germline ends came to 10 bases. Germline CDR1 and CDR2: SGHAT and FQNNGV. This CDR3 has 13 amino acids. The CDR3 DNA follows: TGTGCCAGCAGCTTGTACCGGACTTACGAGCAGTACTTC. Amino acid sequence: CASSLYRTYEQYF.

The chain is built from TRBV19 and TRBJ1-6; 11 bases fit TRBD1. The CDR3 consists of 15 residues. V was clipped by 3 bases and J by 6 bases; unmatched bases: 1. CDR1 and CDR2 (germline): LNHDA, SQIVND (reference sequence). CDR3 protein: CASSIGTGGNSPLHF. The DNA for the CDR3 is TGTGCCAGTAGTATCGGGACAGGGGGTAATTCACCCCTCCACTTT.

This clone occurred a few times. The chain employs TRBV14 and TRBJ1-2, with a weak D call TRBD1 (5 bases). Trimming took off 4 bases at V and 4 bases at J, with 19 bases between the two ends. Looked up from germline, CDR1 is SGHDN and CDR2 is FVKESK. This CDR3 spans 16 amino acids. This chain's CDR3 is CASSLSSGSASYGYTF. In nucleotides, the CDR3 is TGTGCCAGCAGCCTTTCTTCAGGGTCCGCTAGCTATGGCTACACCTTC.

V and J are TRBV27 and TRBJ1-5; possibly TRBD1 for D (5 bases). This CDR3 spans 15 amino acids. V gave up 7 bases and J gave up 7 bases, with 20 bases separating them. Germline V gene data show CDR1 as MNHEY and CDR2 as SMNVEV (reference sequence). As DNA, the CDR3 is TGTGCCAGCACCGCAAGCCCTGGGGGGGGACAGCCCCAGCATTTT. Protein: CASTASPGGGQPQHF.

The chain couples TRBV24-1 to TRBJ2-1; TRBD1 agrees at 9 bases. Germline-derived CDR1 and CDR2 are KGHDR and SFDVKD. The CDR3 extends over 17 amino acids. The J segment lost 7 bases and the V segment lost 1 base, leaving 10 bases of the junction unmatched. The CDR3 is CATSDFGTGHVKNEQFF. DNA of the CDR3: TGTGCCACCAGTGATTTCGGGACAGGGCATGTGAAAAATGAGCAGTTCTTC.

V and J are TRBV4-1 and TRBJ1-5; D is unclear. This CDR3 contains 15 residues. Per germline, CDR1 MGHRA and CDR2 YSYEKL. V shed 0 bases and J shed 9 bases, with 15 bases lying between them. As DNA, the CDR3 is TGCGCCAGCAGCCAAGATTCCCGGGAGAAATCGCCCCAGCATTTT. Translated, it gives CASSQDSREKSPQHF.